This record covers a single T cell receptor (beta chain). Its cognate antigen is unknown. The study ran its PCR with 60 Vbeta and 13 Jbeta primers. Produced via immunoSEQ multiplex PCR; TCRdb's table is partial and in-frame only. The data show approximately 100,000 clones, over 70% seen once. Germline assignment: CDR1 ENHRY and CDR2 SYGVKD. The CDR3 sequence is 15 residues long. Trimming removed 3 bases from V and 5 bases from J, with 16 bases in between. These data are taken from a study of cytomegalovirus exposure and HLA in healthy donors. Study as a whole: T cells numbering around 180 million yielded 117 million unique TCR beta sequences in an earlier analysis.

The study, taken as a whole, reports: An ancestry cluster, one associated with Asian ancestry, reportedly showed fewer N-insertions than the roughly 670-donor mean in a later analysis.

The receptor was derived from a man aged 45 to 65 in good health and CMV-seronegative. The sequenced material came from PBMCs. V is TRBV10-3 and J is TRBJ2-5, with TRBD2 as a possible D gene (7 bases). In DNA, the CDR3 is TGTGCCATCAGTGAAGGAGGGGGGGGTGGGGAGACCCAGTACTTC. Protein: CAISEGGGGGETQYF.